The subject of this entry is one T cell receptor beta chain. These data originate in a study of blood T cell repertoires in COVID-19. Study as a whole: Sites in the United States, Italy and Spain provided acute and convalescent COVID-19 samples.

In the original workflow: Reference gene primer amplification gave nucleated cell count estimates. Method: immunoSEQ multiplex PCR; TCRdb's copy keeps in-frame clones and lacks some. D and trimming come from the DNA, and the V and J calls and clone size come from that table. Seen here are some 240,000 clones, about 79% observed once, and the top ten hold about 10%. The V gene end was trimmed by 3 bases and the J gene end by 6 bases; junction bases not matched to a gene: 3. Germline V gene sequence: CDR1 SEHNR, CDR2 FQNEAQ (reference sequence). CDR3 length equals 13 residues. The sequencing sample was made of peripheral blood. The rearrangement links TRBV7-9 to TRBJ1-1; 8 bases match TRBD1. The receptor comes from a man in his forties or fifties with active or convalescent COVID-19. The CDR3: CASSFQGAPEAFF. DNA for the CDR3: TGTGCCAGCAGCTTCCAGGGGGCCCCTGAAGCTTTCTTT.